This T cell receptor (beta chain) is from a study of blood T cell repertoires in COVID-19 (dated by TCRdb to about 2020). Looking at the study overall: Samples covering the acute and convalescent phases of COVID-19 were provided by collaborators in the United States, Italy and Spain. The material from the prospective study consisted of cDNA or gDNA derived from T cells, B-cell-depleted T cells, or PBMCs. Subjects who had been exposed to COVID-19, were actively infected with it, or had recovered from it provided the deeply sampled blood TCRbeta repertoires that made up the dataset. The repertoires were made available in a free public database intended to serve as a resource for research on the immune response to SARS-CoV-2. Samples came from the ongoing ImmuneRACE study (first 160 participants) plus 1,254 subjects from 6 global collaborators. Nearly every sample came with metadata listing a de-identified subject ID, COVID-19 status, age in years and sex. Where available, HLA class I and class II types were obtained from metadata supplied by the sample provider rather than from assay-based typing.

Enrolling through a virtual design, the prospective study's participants ranged in age from roughly 18 to 100 years and lived across roughly 23 United States geographic areas. Cohort assignment in the prospective study relied on participant-reported clinical history from a screening survey and a study questionnaire. Recovered participants in ImmuneRACE Cohort 3 were defined by two consecutive negative NP/OP PCR tests, clearance by a healthcare professional, or resolution of symptoms. Mobile phlebotomists in the prospective study collected whole blood, serum and a nasopharyngeal or oropharyngeal swab from every participant. Additional blood draws and questionnaires over an approximately two-month period could optionally be provided by prospective study participants. Before DNA extraction, blood samples from the prospective study were shipped at room temperature or frozen. The CDR3 covers 13 residues, taking in both the cysteine and the phenylalanine. Only the CDR3 DNA stays, 39 bases, in frame from base 1. Based on the germline V gene, the CDR1 and CDR2 sequences are SGHVS and FQNEAQ.

A word on this clone: This receptor's antigen is unknown. The junction departs from germline at one end; a sequencing error may be responsible.

Findings and caveats that apply to the study as a whole: The quantity of clinical and demographic metadata differed by source and by participant and was supplied without curation.

TCRbeta CDR3 regions were amplified from genomic DNA using the immunoSEQ Assay, a bias-controlled multiplex PCR. The paper's processing steps were these. Within the assay, amplification of reference gene primers was used to estimate how many nucleated cells each sample contained. Sequence reads were collapsed and filtered to measure the absolute abundance of every unique TCRbeta CDR3 rearrangement. Productive Simpson clonality was computed per sample as the square root of Simpson's diversity index over productive rearrangements. TCRdb carries this immuneACCESS record with in-frame sequences only. Its versions omit some clonotypes, under half of them owing to an unresolved V gene in the studies checked, with the rest unexplained. That table furnishes V, J and clone size, whereas the DNA furnished D and trimming. This sample comprises 200,000 to 300,000 clones, roughly 86% of them detected only once. The ten largest make up approximately 2.4% of the sample.

This clonotype originated in a woman between 18 and 29 years old who had recovered from COVID-19. Sequencing used PBMCs or T cells enriched from blood (not recorded which). Recombination linked TRBV7-8 to TRBJ1-2, and 10 junctional nucleotides match TRBD1. The CDR3 corresponds to CASSLARQGAIAF. The DNA is as follows: TGTGCCAGCAGCTTAGCAAGACAGGGGGCTATCGCCTTC. When the CDR3 is completed using the reference TRBV7-8 and TRBJ1-2 genes on either side, the full variable domain is GAGVSQSPRYKVAKRGQDVALRCDPISGHVSLFWYQQALGQGPEFLTYFQNEAQLDKSGLPSDRFFAERPEGSVSTLKIQRTQQEDSAVYLCASSLARQGAIAFGSGTRLTVV.